The sequence of this TCR beta chain was determined in a study of identical twins. Trimming shortened V by 3 bases and J by 5 bases, and 13 bases separated the two germline ends. The CDR3 has 14 amino acids. Whole-study results and caveats: The study drew conclusions from cross-sectional statistical analysis, not from following the same donors.

This clonotype was found many times. Its cognate antigen is unknown. In TCRdb, the 5' RACE reads were re-called with MiXCR into one record per CDR3 protein. The sample lists 200,000 to 250,000 distinct CDR3 sequences, 5.5% to 7.5% occurring once. The sample was also linked to a second study, of T cells expressing NK-cell markers. As reported in that work: Cells sorted as CD3+CD56+NKG2C+, CD3+CD56+NKG2C- and CD3+CD56-NKG2C+ T cells supplied the TCR beta repertoires. Dominant NKG2C+ clonotypes accounted for roughly 1.0-7.0% of CD8+ T cells in more than 5 donors. It is unclear if expanded NKG2C-expressing clones target HCMV antigens.

Sequencing was carried out using CD8+ T cells sorted from blood. The sequence derives from a young woman in good health. This chain uses TRBV12-3 or TRBV12-4 with TRBJ2-5, with D possibly TRBD1 on 6 matching bases. The CDR3 coding sequence is TGTGCCAGCAGTTTCCAGGGGAGTGGGGAGACCCAGTACTTC. Amino acids: CASSFQGSGETQYF.